These T cell receptor beta chains were read from a single sample in a study of T and B cells in COVID-19 patients. MiXCR, applied by TCRdb to the multiplex PCR reads, yields one record per CDR3 protein. The sample shows about 2,900 distinct CDR3 sequences, around 25% of them seen only once. The sample consisted of blood. Receptors originate from a human donor with active COVID-19. The CDR3 runs from the conserved cysteine through the conserved F or W. Each record gives: clone size, J gene, V gene, D gene, CDR3 protein, CDR3 DNA. D genes are given only for firm matches. Not all rows give a size; the values are once, few, many and, for expanded clones, a class.

>few|TRBJ1-1|TRBV6-1|TRBD1
CASRGGQGVNTEAFF
TGTGCCAGCAGGGGGGGACAGGGGGTGAACACTGAAGCTTTCTTT
>few|TRBJ1-5|TRBV7-2|NA
CASSERGALGQPQHF
TGTGCCAGCAGCGAGAGGGGGGCCCTCGGTCAGCCCCAGCATTTT
>medium-sized|TRBJ1-2|TRBV5-4|NA
CASSLGHLRGYTF
TGTGCCAGCAGCTTGGGGCACCTCCGAGGCTACACCTTC
>few|TRBJ2-7|TRBV20-1|NA
CSARGLGLEYEQYF
TGCAGTGCTAGGGGACTCGGGCTAGAATACGAGCAGTACTTC
>few|TRBJ2-3|TRBV20-1|TRBD2
CSARDRVSGVGDTQYF
TGCAGTGCTAGAGATCGGGTTAGCGGGGTGGGGGATACGCAGTATTTT
>medium-sized|TRBJ2-2|TRBV5-5|NA
CASSPGAAGELFF
TGTGCCAGCAGCCCCGGTGCCGCCGGGGAGCTGTTTTTT
>NA|TRBJ1-1|TRBV12-3/TRBV12-4|NA
CASTTGRNTEAFF
TGTGCCAGCACGACCGGACGTAACACTGAAGCTTTCTTT
>few|TRBJ2-7|TRBV4-3|NA
CASSQVTVSSYEQYF
TGCGCCAGCAGCCAAGTAACAGTCAGCTCCTACGAGCAGTACTTC
>few|TRBJ2-1|TRBV24-1|NA
CATSDLGGNEQFF
TGTGCCACCAGTGATTTAGGAGGCAATGAGCAGTTCTTC
>few|TRBJ2-4|TRBV20-1|NA
CSARGQLAKNIQYF
TGCAGTGCTAGAGGCCAGCTAGCCAAAAACATTCAGTACTTC
>few|TRBJ1-2|TRBV6-5|NA
CASSYSGGGYTF
TGTGCCAGCAGTTACTCTGGGGGTGGCTACACCTTC
>large|TRBJ1-2|TRBV19|NA
CASSKGMTVWNYGYTF
TGTGCCAGTAGTAAAGGTATGACAGTTTGGAACTATGGCTACACCTTC
>large|TRBJ2-7|TRBV11-3|NA
CASSLSSYEQYF
TGTGCCAGCAGCTTAAGCTCCTACGAGCAGTACTTC
>medium-sized|TRBJ2-1|TRBV12-3/TRBV12-4|NA
CASSSRGGTYNEQFF
TGTGCCAGCAGTTCGCGTGGGGGCACCTACAATGAGCAGTTCTTC
>medium-sized|TRBJ1-2|TRBV5-6|NA
CASSLSGGYYGYTF
TGTGCCAGCAGCTTGAGCGGGGGTTACTATGGCTACACCTTC
>few|TRBJ1-1|TRBV5-1|NA
CASSTGVGVNTEAFF
TGCGCCAGCAGCACGGGGGTAGGGGTTAACACTGAAGCTTTCTTT
>few|TRBJ1-1|TRBV6-1|NA
CASTQGDWGHKNTEAFF
TGTGCCAGCACCCAAGGGGATTGGGGACATAAGAACACTGAAGCTTTCTTT
>medium-sized|TRBJ2-7|TRBV12-3/TRBV12-4|NA
CASSSDSYEQYF
TGTGCCAGCAGTTCCGACTCCTACGAGCAGTACTTC
>few|TRBJ2-5|TRBV28|NA
CASNQSGRETQYF
TGTGCCAGCAACCAATCAGGACGGGAGACCCAGTACTTC